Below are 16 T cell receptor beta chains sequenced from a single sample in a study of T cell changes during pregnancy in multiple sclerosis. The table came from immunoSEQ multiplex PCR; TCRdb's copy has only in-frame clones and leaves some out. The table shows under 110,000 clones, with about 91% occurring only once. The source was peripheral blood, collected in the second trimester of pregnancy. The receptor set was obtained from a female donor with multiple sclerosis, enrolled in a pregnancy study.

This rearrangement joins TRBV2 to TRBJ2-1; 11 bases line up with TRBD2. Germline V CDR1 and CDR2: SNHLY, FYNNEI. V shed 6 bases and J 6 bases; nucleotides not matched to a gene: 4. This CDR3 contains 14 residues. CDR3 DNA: TGTGCCAGCAGGCCCACTAGCGGGAGCAATGAGCAGTTCTTC. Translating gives CASRPTSGSNEQFF.

The CDR3 DNA sequence: TGTGCCAGCGGTCTCCTAGCGGGAGTGGTAGATACGCAGTATTTT. It codes for CASGLLAGVVDTQYF. The rearrangement links TRBV7-2 to TRBJ2-3, with 10 positions matching TRBD2. CDR1 is SGHTA and CDR2 is FQGNSA in the germline V gene. The V gene end was trimmed by 8 bases and the J gene end by 5 bases; junction bases not matched to a gene: 10. The CDR3 consists of 15 residues.

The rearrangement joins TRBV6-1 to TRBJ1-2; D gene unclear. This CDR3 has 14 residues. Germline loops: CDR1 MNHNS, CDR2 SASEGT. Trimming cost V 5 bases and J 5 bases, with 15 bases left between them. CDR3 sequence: CASSSPPNKYGYTF. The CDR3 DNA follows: TGTGCCAGCAGTTCACCACCTAATAAGTATGGCTACACCTTC.

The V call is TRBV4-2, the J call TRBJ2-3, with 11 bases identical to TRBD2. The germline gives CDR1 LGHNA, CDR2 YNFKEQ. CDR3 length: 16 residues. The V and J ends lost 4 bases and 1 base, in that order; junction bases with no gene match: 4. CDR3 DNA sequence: TGTGCCAGCAGCCCGCAACTAGCGGGGGGCACAGATACGCAGTATTTT. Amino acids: CASSPQLAGGTDTQYF.

The CDR3 sequence is CASSDGGNTEAFF. Here the CDR3 DNA reads TGTGCCAGCAGCGACGGGGGGAACACTGAAGCTTTCTTT. The chain links TRBV7-6 to TRBJ1-1, with TRBD1 as a possible D gene (5 bases). The length of the CDR3 is 13 residues. CDR1 and CDR2 from the germline V gene are SGHVS and FNYEAQ. V lost 5 bases to trimming and J lost 1 base, with 8 bases between them.

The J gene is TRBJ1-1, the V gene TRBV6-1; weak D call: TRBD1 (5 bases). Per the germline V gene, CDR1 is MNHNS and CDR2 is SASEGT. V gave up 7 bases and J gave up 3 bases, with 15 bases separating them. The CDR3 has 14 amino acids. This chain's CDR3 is CASTPWGVDTEAFF. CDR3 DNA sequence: TGTGCCAGCACCCCTTGGGGGGTCGACACTGAAGCTTTCTTT.

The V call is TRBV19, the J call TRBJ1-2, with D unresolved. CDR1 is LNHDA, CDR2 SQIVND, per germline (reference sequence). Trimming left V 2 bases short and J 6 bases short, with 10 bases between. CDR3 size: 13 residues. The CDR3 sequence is CASSITVIDGYTF. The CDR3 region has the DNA TGTGCCAGTAGTATAACAGTCATTGATGGCTACACCTTC.

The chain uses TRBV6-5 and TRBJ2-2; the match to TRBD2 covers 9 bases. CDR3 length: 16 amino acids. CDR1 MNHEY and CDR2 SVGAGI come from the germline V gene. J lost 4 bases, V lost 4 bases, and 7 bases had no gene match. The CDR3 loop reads CASSLGSSGITGELFF. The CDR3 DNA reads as TGTGCCAGCAGTTTGGGGTCTAGCGGGATCACCGGGGAGCTGTTTTTT.

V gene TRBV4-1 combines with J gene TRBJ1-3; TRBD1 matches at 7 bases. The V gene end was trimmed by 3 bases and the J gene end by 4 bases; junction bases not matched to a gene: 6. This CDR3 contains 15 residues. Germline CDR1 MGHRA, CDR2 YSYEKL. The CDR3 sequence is CASSQNRGGGNTIYF. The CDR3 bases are TGCGCCAGCAGCCAGAACAGGGGTGGCGGAAACACCATATATTTT.

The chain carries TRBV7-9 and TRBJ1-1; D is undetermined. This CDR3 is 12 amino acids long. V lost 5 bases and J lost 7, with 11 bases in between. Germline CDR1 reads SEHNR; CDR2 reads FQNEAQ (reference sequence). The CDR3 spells CASSPTEVEAFF. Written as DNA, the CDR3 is TGTGCCAGCAGCCCAACGGAGGTTGAAGCTTTCTTT.

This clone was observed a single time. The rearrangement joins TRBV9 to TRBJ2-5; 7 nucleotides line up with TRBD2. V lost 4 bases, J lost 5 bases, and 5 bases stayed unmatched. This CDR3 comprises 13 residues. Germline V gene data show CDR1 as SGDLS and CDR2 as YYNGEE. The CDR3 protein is CASSYGGDETQYF. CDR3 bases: TGTGCCAGCAGCTATGGGGGGGATGAGACCCAGTACTTC. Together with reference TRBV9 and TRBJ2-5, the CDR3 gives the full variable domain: DSGVTQTPKHLITATGQRVTLRCSPRSGDLSVYWYQQSLDQGLQFLIQYYNGEERAKGNILERFSAQQFPDLHSELNLSSLELGDSALYFCASSYGGDETQYFGPGTRLLVL.

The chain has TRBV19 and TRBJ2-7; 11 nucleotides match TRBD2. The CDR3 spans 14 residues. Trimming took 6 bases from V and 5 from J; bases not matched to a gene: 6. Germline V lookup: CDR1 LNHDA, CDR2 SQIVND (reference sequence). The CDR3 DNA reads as TGTGCCAGTAGACTAGCGGGGGTTCACGACGAGCAGTACTTC. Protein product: CASRLAGVHDEQYF.

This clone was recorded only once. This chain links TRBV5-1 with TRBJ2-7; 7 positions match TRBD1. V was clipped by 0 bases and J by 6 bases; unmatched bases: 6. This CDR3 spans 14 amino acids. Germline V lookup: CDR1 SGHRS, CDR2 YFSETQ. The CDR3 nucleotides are TGCGCCAGCAGCTTGGCCCAGACAGGGCGCGAGCAGTACTTC. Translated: CASSLAQTGREQYF.

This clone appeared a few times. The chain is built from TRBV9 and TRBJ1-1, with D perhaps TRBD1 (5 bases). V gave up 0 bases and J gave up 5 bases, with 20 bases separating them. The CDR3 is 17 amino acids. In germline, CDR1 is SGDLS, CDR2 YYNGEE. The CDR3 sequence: CASSVVWMGRIGTEAFF. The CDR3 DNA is TGTGCCAGCAGCGTAGTTTGGATGGGGCGGATTGGGACTGAAGCTTTCTTT. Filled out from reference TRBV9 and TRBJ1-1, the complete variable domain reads DSGVTQTPKHLITATGQRVTLRCSPRSGDLSVYWYQQSLDQGLQFLIQYYNGEERAKGNILERFSAQQFPDLHSELNLSSLELGDSALYFCASSVVWMGRIGTEAFFGQGTRLTVV.

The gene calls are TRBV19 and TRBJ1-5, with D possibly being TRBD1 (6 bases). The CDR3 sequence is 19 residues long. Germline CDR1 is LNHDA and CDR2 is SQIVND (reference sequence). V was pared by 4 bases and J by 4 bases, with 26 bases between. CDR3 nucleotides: TGTGCCAGTAGTACTAGCCGACAGGCCTTTGGTCCCTCGAATCAGCCCCAGCATTTT. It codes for CASSTSRQAFGPSNQPQHF.

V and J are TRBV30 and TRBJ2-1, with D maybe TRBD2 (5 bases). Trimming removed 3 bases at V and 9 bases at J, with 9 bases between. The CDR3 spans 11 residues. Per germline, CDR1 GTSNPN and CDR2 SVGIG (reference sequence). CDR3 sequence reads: CAWSGIGEQFF. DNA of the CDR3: TGTGCCTGGAGCGGGATCGGTGAGCAGTTCTTC.